This entry features one T cell receptor (beta chain) sequence. Its cognate antigen is unknown. Using its own MiXCR run on the RT-PCR reads, TCRdb lists one record per CDR3 protein. The sample contains 650,000 to 800,000 distinct CDR3 sequences, around 18% of which appear only once. Germline V gene data show CDR1 as SGHRS and CDR2 as YFSETQ. V shed 4 bases, J shed 5 bases, and the junction held 9 bases outside the gene matches. This CDR3 contains 14 residues. The sample originates from a study of response to subunit inactivated influenza vaccine. Overall study results and limits: A suggestion made by the authors is that each seasonal influenza vaccination recruits few new T cells.

The sequences come from PBMCs from blood, collected less than 6 days after vaccination. This receptor was identified in a man aged 45-65 years who received an inactivated influenza vaccine. The chain recombines TRBV5-1 with TRBJ2-7; 7 bases agree with TRBD1. The CDR3 DNA reads as TGCGCCAGCAGCAGATGGGACAGCCGGGACGAGCAGTACTTC. It codes for CASSRWDSRDEQYF.